Listed below are T cell receptor beta chains from one sample, sequenced in a study of blood T cell repertoires in COVID-19. Profiling relied on immunoSEQ multiplex PCR, and the TCRdb table lists in-frame clones only, not all of them. The table has about 100,000 clones, almost 90% seen once. The sample taken for sequencing was peripheral blood. All receptors come from a human donor in a cohort sampled during active COVID-19. CDR3s include the opening cysteine and the closing phenylalanine or tryptophan. The order of the fields is J gene, V gene, D gene, clone size, CDR3 protein, CDR3 DNA. The D gene is left open where the match is weak. Expanded clones get a size class; other rows say once, few or many, or leave the size out.

TRBJ1-4	TRBV5-1	TRBD1	-	CASRPDRVNEKLFF	TGCGCCAGCAGGCCCGACAGGGTTAATGAAAAACTGTTTTTT
TRBJ1-5	TRBV12-3/TRBV12-4	-	-	CASNSQGFRTQHF	TGTGCCAGCAATAGTCAGGGATTTCGGACCCAGCATTTT
TRBJ1-1	TRBV7-3	-	-	CASSLSRGNTEAFF	TGTGCCAGCAGCTTATCCAGGGGGAACACTGAAGCTTTCTTT
TRBJ1-2	TRBV3-1/TRBV3-2	-	-	CASSQGTASYGYTF	TGTGCCAGCAGCCAAGGGACAGCATCCTATGGCTACACCTTC
TRBJ2-3	TRBV19	TRBD1	-	CASRDTGGAKTDTQYF	TGTGCCAGTAGGGATACAGGGGGCGCGAAAACAGATACGCAGTATTTT
TRBJ2-7	TRBV10-3	-	-	CAISESLYEQYF	TGTGCCATCAGTGAGTCTCTCTACGAGCAGTACTTC
TRBJ2-1	TRBV7-8	TRBD2	once	CASSLASSGRIYNEQFF	TGTGCCAGCAGCTTAGCGTCTAGCGGGAGAATTTACAATGAGCAGTTCTTC
TRBJ1-2	TRBV7-8	-	-	CASSLGPAGQGYTF	TGTGCCAGCAGCTTAGGGCCGGCAGGGCAGGGCTACACCTTC
TRBJ1-1	TRBV5-1	-	-	CASSLSGLNTEAFF	TGCGCCAGCAGCCTTTCAGGGTTGAACACTGAAGCTTTCTTT
TRBJ1-2	TRBV12-3/TRBV12-4	TRBD1	once	CASSFNRGHGYTF	TGTGCCAGCAGTTTCAACAGGGGGCATGGCTACACCTTC
TRBJ2-7	TRBV19	-	once	CASSRDTYYEQYF	TGTGCCAGTAGCCGGGACACCTACTACGAGCAGTACTTC
TRBJ1-6	TRBV19	TRBD1	-	CASSSGTGNSPLHF	TGTGCCAGTAGTTCCGGGACAGGGAATTCACCCCTCCACTTT
TRBJ1-5	TRBV19	TRBD1	-	CASVDRGLGNQPQHF	TGTGCCAGTGTCGACAGGGGGCTTGGCAATCAGCCCCAGCATTTT
TRBJ2-1	TRBV27	TRBD2	-	CASSPAGLADHNEQFF	TGTGCCAGCAGTCCCGCCGGACTAGCGGACCACAATGAGCAGTTCTTC
TRBJ2-3	TRBV18	-	-	CASSRPSGSTDTQYF	TGTGCCAGCTCACGCCCAAGCGGGAGCACAGATACGCAGTATTTT
TRBJ1-4	TRBV6-5	-	once	CASRRTENEKLFF	TGTGCCAGCAGACGGACAGAAAATGAAAAACTGTTTTTT
TRBJ1-6	TRBV28	TRBD1	-	CASSPSRDRPPLHF	TGTGCCAGCAGTCCGAGCAGGGACAGGCCACCCCTCCACTTT
TRBJ2-3	TRBV4-3	TRBD2	-	CASSQSGLAGTDTQYF	TGCGCCAGCAGCCAATCGGGACTAGCGGGGACAGATACGCAGTATTTT
TRBJ2-3	TRBV10-3	TRBD2	-	CAISRGSSTDTQYF	TGTGCCATCAGTCGCGGGAGTAGCACAGATACGCAGTATTTT
TRBJ2-7	TRBV3-1/TRBV3-2	TRBD1	-	CASSPGGREQYF	TGTGCCAGCAGCCCAGGGGGCCGGGAGCAGTACTTC
TRBJ2-1	TRBV27	TRBD2	-	CASSLSRPSGSSYNEQFF	TGTGCCAGCAGTTTATCGCGTCCCAGCGGGAGCTCCTACAATGAGCAGTTCTTC
TRBJ2-2	TRBV15	-	-	CATSRVDGTGELFF	TGTGCCACCAGCAGAGTAGATGGCACCGGGGAGCTGTTTTTT
TRBJ1-4	TRBV9	TRBD1	-	CASSVGQGGEKLFF	TGTGCCAGCAGCGTAGGACAGGGCGGAGAAAAACTGTTTTTT
TRBJ2-2	TRBV15	TRBD2	-	CATSRAGLAGAGELFF	TGTGCCACCAGCAGAGCTGGACTAGCGGGAGCCGGGGAGCTGTTTTTT
TRBJ2-1	TRBV3-1/TRBV3-2	-	-	CASSQDPLSYNEQFF	TGTGCCAGCAGCCAAGATCCCCTCTCCTACAATGAGCAGTTCTTC
TRBJ1-5	TRBV6-6	-	-	CASSWVGREQPQHF	TGTGCCAGCAGTTGGGTAGGGAGAGAGCAGCCCCAGCATTTT
TRBJ2-1	TRBV5-1	-	-	CASRTREMDYNEQFF	TGCGCCAGCAGGACTCGGGAGATGGATTACAATGAGCAGTTCTTC
TRBJ2-7	TRBV11-2	-	-	CASSLLAGYEQYF	TGTGCCAGCAGCTTATTGGCGGGCTACGAGCAGTACTTC
TRBJ2-3	TRBV6-6	TRBD2	-	CATLGLAGDTDTQYF	TGTGCCACCCTTGGACTAGCGGGGGACACAGATACGCAGTATTTT
TRBJ1-1	TRBV18	TRBD1	-	CASSQAFGQGAGNTEAFF	TGTGCCAGCTCTCAAGCGTTCGGACAGGGGGCCGGGAACACTGAAGCTTTCTTT
TRBJ1-1	TRBV5-5	-	-	CASSLQGLGTEAFF	TGTGCCAGCAGCTTACAGGGTTTGGGCACTGAAGCTTTCTTT
TRBJ1-4	TRBV19	TRBD1	-	CASSTDRDRVEKLFF	TGTGCCAGTAGTACCGACCGAGACAGGGTGGAAAAACTGTTTTTT
TRBJ2-7	TRBV7-2	TRBD2	once	CASSLVAGGPHEQYF	TGTGCCAGCAGCTTAGTAGCGGGAGGGCCGCACGAGCAGTACTTC
TRBJ2-4	TRBV19	-	-	CASSISAGLAKNIQYF	TGTGCCAGTAGTATCTCAGCAGGTCTGGCCAAAAACATTCAGTACTTC
TRBJ1-5	TRBV28	TRBD1	once	CASTLQRQGPNQPQHF	TGTGCCAGCACTTTACAACGACAGGGGCCTAATCAGCCCCAGCATTTT
TRBJ2-1	TRBV11-2	-	-	CASSFLIEGTGEQFF	TGTGCCAGCAGCTTTTTAATCGAAGGCACGGGTGAGCAGTTCTTC
TRBJ2-1	TRBV7-2	-	-	CASSLEVVRVLVTYNEQFF	TGTGCCAGCAGCTTAGAGGTGGTCCGGGTATTAGTGACCTACAATGAGCAGTTCTTC
TRBJ2-1	TRBV5-4	TRBD2	-	CASSFPGLAGSEQFF	TGTGCCAGCAGCTTTCCGGGACTAGCGGGGAGTGAGCAGTTCTTC
TRBJ2-1	TRBV5-1	TRBD2	-	CASSPGASGWNEQFF	TGCGCCAGCAGCCCGGGGGCTAGCGGGTGGAATGAGCAGTTCTTC
TRBJ2-1	TRBV29-1	-	-	CSVAGAYNEQFF	TGCAGCGTTGCAGGCGCTTACAATGAGCAGTTCTTC
TRBJ2-7	TRBV21-1	-	-	CASSMEVDSLPGEQYF	TGTGCCAGCAGCATGGAGGTGGACAGCCTGCCGGGGGAGCAGTACTTC
TRBJ2-7	TRBV25-1	-	-	CASSELANIGYEQYF	TGTGCCAGCAGTGAATTGGCCAATATTGGTTACGAGCAGTACTTC
TRBJ2-2	TRBV2	TRBD1	-	CASSRTGALVANTGELFF	TGTGCCAGCAGTCGGACAGGGGCCCTCGTCGCGAACACCGGGGAGCTGTTTTTT
TRBJ2-1	TRBV15	TRBD1	many	CATSSGTGFEQFF	TGTGCCACCAGCAGCGGGACAGGGTTTGAGCAGTTCTTC
TRBJ2-7	TRBV30	TRBD2	-	CAWTPGLAGGVEQYF	TGTGCCTGGACCCCCGGACTAGCGGGAGGCGTTGAGCAGTACTTC
TRBJ2-2	TRBV18	-	-	CASSPQSDPNTGELFF	TGTGCCAGCTCACCACAAAGCGACCCGAACACCGGGGAGCTGTTTTTT
TRBJ2-5	TRBV20-1	-	-	CSAGPLETQYF	TGCAGCGCGGGACCACTTGAGACCCAGTACTTC
TRBJ1-1	TRBV5-1	TRBD1	-	CASSLEARGRMNTEAFF	TGCGCCAGCAGCTTGGAGGCCAGGGGGAGAATGAACACTGAAGCTTTCTTT
TRBJ1-1	TRBV7-8	-	-	CASSFDGTTPPTF	TGTGCCAGCAGCTTCGATGGTACGACACCTCCAACCTTT
TRBJ1-6	TRBV28	-	-	CASSSGHSYNSPLHF	TGTGCCAGCAGCTCGGGACATTCCTATAATTCACCCCTCCACTTT
TRBJ2-2	TRBV6-4	-	many	CASSNEGGTGELFF	TGTGCCAGCAGCAATGAGGGAGGAACCGGGGAGCTGTTTTTT
TRBJ2-7	TRBV5-1	TRBD2	-	CASSRRLAGGPYEQYF	TGCGCCAGCAGCCGACGACTAGCGGGAGGGCCTTACGAGCAGTACTTC
TRBJ2-6	TRBV29-1	-	-	CSVQGSGANVLTF	TGCAGCGTGCAGGGCTCTGGGGCCAACGTCCTGACTTTC
TRBJ1-1	TRBV9	TRBD1	once	CASSVAAGGPPGAEAFF	TGTGCCAGCAGCGTAGCGGCAGGGGGCCCCCCAGGGGCTGAAGCTTTCTTT
TRBJ2-1	TRBV27	TRBD2	-	CASIPTGTSSYNEQFF	TGTGCCAGCATCCCGACCGGGACTAGCTCCTACAATGAGCAGTTCTTC
TRBJ1-5	TRBV28	TRBD1	-	CASSPDRGQPQHF	TGTGCCAGCAGCCCCGACAGGGGTCAGCCCCAGCATTTT
TRBJ2-1	TRBV29-1	TRBD2	-	CSVAGLAAYNEQFF	TGCAGCGTAGCTGGACTAGCCGCCTACAATGAGCAGTTCTTC
TRBJ2-5	TRBV6-5	TRBD1	-	CASGQGYQETQYF	TGTGCCAGTGGACAGGGCTACCAAGAGACCCAGTACTTC
TRBJ2-1	TRBV7-3	-	-	CASSPILGHNEQFF	TGTGCCAGCAGCCCCATACTAGGGCACAATGAGCAGTTCTTC